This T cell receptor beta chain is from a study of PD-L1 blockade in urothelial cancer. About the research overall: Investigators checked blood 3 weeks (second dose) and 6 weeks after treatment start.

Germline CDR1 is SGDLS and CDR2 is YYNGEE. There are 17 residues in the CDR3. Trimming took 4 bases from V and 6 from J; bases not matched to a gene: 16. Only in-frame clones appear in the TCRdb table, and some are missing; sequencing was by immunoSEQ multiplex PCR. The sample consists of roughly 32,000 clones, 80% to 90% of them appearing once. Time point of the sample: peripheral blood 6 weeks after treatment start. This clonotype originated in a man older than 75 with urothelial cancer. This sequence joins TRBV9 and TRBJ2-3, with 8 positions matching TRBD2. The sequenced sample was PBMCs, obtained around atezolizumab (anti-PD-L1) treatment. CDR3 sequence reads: CASSPGELSGAGDTQYF. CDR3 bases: TGTGCCAGCAGCCCCGGGGAGCTTAGCGGGGCAGGTGATACGCAGTATTTT.